The 11 T cell receptor beta chains below come from one sample, sequenced in a study of T cell responses to AZD1222 COVID-19 vaccine. Libraries were prepared by immunoSEQ multiplex PCR; TCRdb keeps only in-frame clonotypes and omits some of them. Here the sample spans 120,000 or so clones, 80% to 95% being singletons. Sequences were derived from peripheral blood, sampled 28 days after the second dose of the MenACWY control vaccine. The receptors were gathered from an adult who received the MenACWY meningococcal vaccine as a control.

The V and J genes are TRBV18 and TRBJ2-2; D unresolved. With 0 bases removed from V and 0 bases from J, the gap between germline ends came to 8 bases. The CDR3 consists of 16 residues. Germline V CDR1 and CDR2: KGHSH, LQKENI. In nucleotides, the CDR3 is TGTGCCAGCTCACCACCGGCAGGTGCGAACACCGGGGAGCTGTTTTTT. Its translation: CASSPPAGANTGELFF.

The chain has TRBV15 and TRBJ1-6; 7 bases align to TRBD1. The length of the CDR3 is 20 residues. Germline CDR1 and CDR2: LNHNV and YYDKDF (reference sequence). Trimming at V came to 3 bases and at J to 6 bases, leaving 20 bases not matched to a gene. CDR3 in amino acids: CATSSSQLGKDRARNSPLHF. CDR3 nucleotides: TGTGCCACCAGCAGTTCTCAATTGGGTAAAGACAGGGCGCGTAATTCACCCCTCCACTTT.

In this sample, this clone turned up once. This chain joins TRBV2 and TRBJ2-7; a weak D match, TRBD2 (6 bases). Germline CDR1 reads SNHLY; CDR2 reads FYNNEI. V was cut by 6 bases and J by 7 bases, with 16 bases left in between. The CDR3 has 13 amino acids. The CDR3 DNA reads TGTGCCAGCAGGGATACTAGCTCGGGGGAGCAGTACTTC. It is translated as CASRDTSSGEQYF.

This CDR3 reads CASSQGRQETQYF. The CDR3 DNA is TGTGCCAGCAGCCAGGGTCGCCAAGAGACCCAGTACTTC. V usage is TRBV3-1 (or the pseudogene TRBV3-2) and J usage is TRBJ2-5; D is unresolved. This CDR3 has 13 residues. Per the germline V gene, CDR1 is LGHDT and CDR2 is YNNKEL (reference sequence). V was cut by 3 bases and J by 1 base, with 6 bases left in between.

The chain employs TRBV6-6 and TRBJ2-7; possible D gene TRBD2, 5 bases. Germline assignment: CDR1 MNHNY and CDR2 SVGAGI (reference sequence). This CDR3 region has 15 residues. V was pared by 2 bases and J by 0 bases, with 11 bases between. DNA for the CDR3: TGTGCCAGCAGTTACGGCCCGGGGAGCTCCTACGAGCAGTACGTC. Its translation is CASSYGPGSSYEQYV.

The chain combines TRBV7-8 with TRBJ2-3, with 10 bases aligning to TRBD2. The CDR3 has 16 residues. The ends lost 5 bases at V and 3 bases at J; junction bases unmatched: 8. Per germline, CDR1 SGHVS and CDR2 FQNEAQ. This chain's CDR3 is CASSPRTSGLTDTQYF. DNA for the CDR3: TGTGCCAGCAGCCCCAGGACTAGCGGATTGACAGATACGCAGTATTTT.

The CDR3 region is CSVEAQTGRSSEAFF. The CDR3 DNA is TGCAGCGTTGAAGCTCAGACAGGAAGATCGTCCGAAGCTTTCTTT. J is TRBJ1-1 and V is TRBV29-1; maybe TRBD1 (6 bases). CDR1 and CDR2 from the germline V gene are SQVTM and ANQGSEA. V was shortened by 1 base and J by 8 bases, with 20 bases between the two germline ends. CDR3 length: 15 amino acids.

The chain joins TRBV7-9 to TRBJ1-2; no clear D. The CDR3 consists of 15 residues. Germline V gene lookup returns CDR1 SEHNR and CDR2 FQNEAQ (reference sequence). V was shortened by 2 bases and J by 4 bases, with 14 bases between the two germline ends. The CDR3 loop is CASSLSPVGFYGYTF. CDR3 nucleotide sequence: TGTGCCAGCAGCTTATCGCCAGTGGGATTCTATGGCTACACCTTC.

The chain couples TRBV11-2 to TRBJ1-3; no clear D. Trimming shortened V by 2 bases and J by 8 bases, and 7 bases separated the two germline ends. The CDR3 is made up of 12 amino acids. CDR1 is SGHAT, CDR2 FQNNGV, per germline. The CDR3 DNA is TGTGCCAGCAGCTTATTGGGCTACACCATATATTTT. Its translation is CASSLLGYTIYF.

This clone was counted between two and nine times. V gene TRBV4-2 combines with J gene TRBJ1-1, with TRBD1 matching 8 bases. V gave up 0 bases and J gave up 0 bases; unmatched junction bases: 3. This CDR3 region has 16 residues. Germline V gene data show CDR1 as LGHNA and CDR2 as YNFKEQ. For the CDR3, the DNA is TGTGCCAGCAGCCAAGATCCGACAGGGGTGAACACTGAAGCTTTCTTT. Translation: CASSQDPTGVNTEAFF.

The chain has TRBV5-1 and TRBJ2-7, with a tentative D call TRBD1 (6 bases). Germline-derived CDR1 and CDR2 are SGHRS and YFSETQ. The CDR3 has 14 amino acids. The germline V and J ends were trimmed by 0 bases and 3 bases, with 10 bases remaining between them. The CDR3 DNA follows: TGCGCCAGCAGCTTGGCAGGGGAAGGCTACGAGCAGTACGTC. It specifies CASSLAGEGYEQYV.